What follows describes a single TCR beta chain. Its antigen is unidentified. J lost 6 bases, V lost 6 bases, and 8 bases had no gene match. The germline gives CDR1 SGHRS, CDR2 YFSETQ. The CDR3 consists of 14 residues. It was with a sample-barcoded 5' primer and a J-beta primer mix that a second PCR of roughly 7 to 12 cycles was run. Each TCR beta cDNA got a 12-nucleotide random molecular identifier. MiXCR, applied by TCRdb to the 5' RACE reads, yields one record per CDR3 protein. Among roughly 680,000 distinct CDR3 sequences listed, more than 45% were seen once. The data stem from a study of blood T cells in healthy people across ages. Study-level results: CMV status of donors was unknown, possibly confounding expanded clonotype changes.

The receptor was isolated from a woman older than 75 in good health. Sequencing was done on a sample of blood. The chain is built from TRBV5-1 and TRBJ1-4; 7 bases align to TRBD1. The chain's CDR3 is CASTFGTEHEKLFF. The CDR3 DNA reads TGCGCCAGCACCTTCGGGACAGAGCATGAAAAACTGTTTTTT.